The clone carrying this T cell receptor (beta chain) was seen just once. Its antigen is still unknown. The entry originates in a study of post-analysis software for immune sequencing data. The study, taken as a whole, reports: F measure showed strong co-clustering of same-batch samples. The normalized Chao1 diversity of multiple sclerosis patients was significantly lower than that of controls. TRBV segments more frequent in patients than in controls numbered several and included TRBV5-6, TRBV5-1 and TRBV20-1.

Germline values: CDR1 MDHEN, CDR2 SYDVKM. V was clipped by 3 bases and J by 14 bases, with 21 bases between them. This CDR3 is 14 amino acids long. Unique molecular identifiers were built into the TCR beta cDNA libraries. From the PCR reads, TCRdb called clonotypes with MiXCR, one entry per CDR3 protein. This table holds 350,000 to 500,000 distinct CDR3 sequences, roughly 40% found once. The sequence was collected from a girl aged 2 to 10 with multiple sclerosis. Specimen: blood. V usage is TRBV28 and J usage is TRBJ2-3; weak D call: TRBD1 (5 bases). Here the CDR3 DNA reads TGTGCCAGCAGTTTGCCCGGTCCCCCAGGGTCAAGGTATTTT. As protein: CASSLPGPPGSRYF.